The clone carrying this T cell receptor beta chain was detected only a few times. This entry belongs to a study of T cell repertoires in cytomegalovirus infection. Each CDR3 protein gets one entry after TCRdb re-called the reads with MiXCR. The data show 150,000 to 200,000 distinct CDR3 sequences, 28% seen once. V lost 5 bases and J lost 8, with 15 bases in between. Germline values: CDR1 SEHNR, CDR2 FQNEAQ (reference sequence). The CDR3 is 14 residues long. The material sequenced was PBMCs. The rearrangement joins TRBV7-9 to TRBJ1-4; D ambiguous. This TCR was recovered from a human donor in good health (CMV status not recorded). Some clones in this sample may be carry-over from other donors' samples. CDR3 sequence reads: CASSRGRDEEKLFF. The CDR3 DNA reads TGTGCCAGCAGCCGCGGGAGGGATGAAGAAAAACTGTTTTTT. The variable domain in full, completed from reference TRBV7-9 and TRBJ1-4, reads DTGVSQNPRHKITKRGQNVTFRCDPISEHNRLYWYRQTLGQGPEFLTYFQNEAQLEKSRLLSDRFSAERPKGSFSTLEIQRTEQGDSAMYLCASSRGRDEEKLFFGSGTQLSVL.